The subject of this entry is one T cell receptor beta chain. The data were obtained in a study of blood T cell repertoires in COVID-19. Across the whole study: Both acute and convalescent COVID-19 samples were obtained from the United States, Italy and Spain. Nucleic acid was either cDNA or gDNA, and it came from T cells, B-cell-depleted T cells, or PBMCs.

This CDR3 comprises 13 residues. V lost 5 bases and J lost 5; bases outside the gene matches: 4. Germline CDR1 and CDR2: GTSNPN and SVGIG (reference sequence). Per the original data handling: Amplifying reference gene primers gave estimates of nucleated cell counts. Assay: immunoSEQ multiplex PCR; the TCRdb copy retains only in-frame clones and omits some. V and J calls plus clone size are reproduced from that table; the DNA served to infer D and trimming. Here the sample spans 350,000 to 550,000 clones, 75% to 90% being singletons. Sequenced sample: peripheral blood. The receptor was derived from a woman aged 25 to 39 with acute or convalescent COVID-19. The rearrangement joins TRBV30 to TRBJ2-2, with TRBD1 matching 8 bases. CDR3 loop: CAWGQGFTGELFF. CDR3 nucleotide sequence: TGTGCCTGGGGACAGGGTTTTACCGGGGAGCTGTTTTTT. The entire variable domain, with the rest obtained from reference TRBV30 and TRBJ2-2, is as follows: SQTIHQWPATLVQPVGSPLSLECTVEGTSNPNLYWYRQAAGRGLQLLFYSVGIGQISSEVPQNLSASRPQDRQFILSSKKLLLSDSGFYLCAWGQGFTGELFFGEGSRLTVL.